This T cell receptor (beta chain) was obtained from a study of OX40 agonist ivuxolimab in advanced cancers. Study results and limitations: CD8+ T cells averaged more expanded clones than CD4+. At 0.1 to 3.0 mg/kg, CD4+ and CD8+ blood T cells expanded clonally by week 6.

The sample holds a few counts of this clone. What it recognizes is unknown. Measured with immunoSEQ multiplex PCR; TCRdb has only the in-frame clones, and not every one. The data hold roughly 20,000 clones, with just under 75% observed a single time. Germline V gene lookup returns CDR1 SGHRS and CDR2 YFSETQ. V shed 5 bases and J shed 5 bases, with 16 bases lying between them. The CDR3 is made up of 14 amino acids. This chain links TRBV5-1 with TRBJ1-1, with D possibly TRBD1 on 6 matching bases. Material: CD4+ or CD8+ T cells sorted from blood, obtained in a trial of the OX40 agonist ivuxolimab. The sequence came from an adult with an advanced solid tumor such as melanoma, head and neck, liver or kidney cancer. This CDR3 is CASSRTGLETEAFF. The CDR3 nucleotides are TGCGCCAGCAGTCGAACAGGGTTGGAGACTGAAGCTTTCTTT.